This TCR beta chain was sequenced during a study of radiotherapy plus CTLA-4 blockade in lung cancer. Study-level information: Objective responses were recorded in about 18% of patients, with disease control recorded in less than 40%.

CDR3 size: 15 residues. Germline CDR1 and CDR2: MNHEY and SMNVEV (reference sequence). Unmatched junction bases numbered 9, after V lost 5 bases and J lost 4 bases. TCRdb's table, derived via immunoSEQ multiplex PCR, lists solely in-frame clones and lacks some. Among fewer than 140,000 clones listed, around 85% were seen once. The clonotype originates from a human donor with non-small cell lung cancer that progressed on radiotherapy plus ipilimumab. Some clones in this sample may be carry-over from other donors' samples. Source: peripheral blood, taken from a patient treated with radiotherapy plus ipilimumab. The chain couples TRBV27 to TRBJ1-1; TRBD1 agrees at 8 bases. CDR3 in DNA: TGTGCCAGCAGTCTAAATCAGGGGGCGACCACTGAAGCTTTCTTT. It specifies CASSLNQGATTEAFF.